This entry lists 10 T cell receptor beta chains sequenced from one sample in a study of T cell changes during pregnancy in multiple sclerosis. Sequenced by immunoSEQ multiplex PCR; TCRdb stores in-frame clones only, minus some. The sample yields about 98,000 clones, approximately 90% seen once. Sequenced here: peripheral blood, sampled after pregnancy. Source of these receptors: a female donor in good health, enrolled as a control in a pregnancy study.

The J gene is TRBJ2-1, the V gene TRBV5-5, with D possibly TRBD1 on 6 matching bases. The ends were cut back, 4 bases at V and 5 bases at J, with 13 bases in the middle. The CDR3 has 14 residues. Germline V gene lookup returns CDR1 SGHKS and CDR2 YYEKEE (reference sequence). The CDR3 is CASSLRGDNNEQFF. The CDR3 nucleotides are TGTGCCAGCAGCCTCAGGGGCGATAACAATGAGCAGTTCTTC.

The chain combines TRBV6-5 with TRBJ1-1, with 11 bases lining up with TRBD1. Trimming at V came to 6 bases and at J to 5 bases, leaving 8 bases not matched to a gene. CDR3 size: 15 residues. Germline V lookup: CDR1 MNHEY, CDR2 SVGAGI. The CDR3 sequence is CASRVSRDRGTEAFF. The CDR3 DNA sequence: TGTGCCAGCAGAGTCTCCCGGGACAGGGGGACTGAAGCTTTCTTT.

V gene TRBV5-1 combines with J gene TRBJ1-3, with D tentatively TRBD1 (5 bases). This CDR3 is built from 16 residues. In germline, CDR1 is SGHRS, CDR2 YFSETQ. V was pared by 1 base and J by 4 bases, with 15 bases between. CDR3 sequence: CASSLSGGAVGNTIYF. The DNA of the CDR3 is TGCGCCAGCAGCTTGTCAGGAGGGGCCGTCGGAAACACCATATATTTT. Variable domain in full (rest from reference TRBV5-1 and TRBJ1-3): KAGVTQTPRYLIKTRGQQVTLSCSPISGHRSVSWYQQTPGQGLQFLFEYFSETQRNKGNFPGRFSGRQFSNSRSEMNVSTLELGDSALYLCASSLSGGAVGNTIYFGEGSWLTVV.

CDR3 loop: CASSFAGAGTGELFF. In DNA form, the CDR3 reads TGTGCCAGCAGTTTCGCGGGGGCGGGGACCGGGGAGCTGTTTTTT. This rearrangement joins TRBV28 to TRBJ2-2; TRBD2 might be the D (7 bases). The ends were cut back, 3 bases at V and 5 bases at J, with 13 bases in the middle. Germline V gene data show CDR1 as MDHEN and CDR2 as SYDVKM. This CDR3 spans 15 amino acids.

The chain couples TRBV7-9 to TRBJ2-1; D perhaps matches TRBD2 (5 bases). The CDR3 runs 12 residues. Trimming removed 5 bases from V and 14 bases from J, with 16 bases in between. Germline-derived CDR1 and CDR2 are SEHNR and FQNEAQ (reference sequence). The CDR3 DNA reads TGTGCCAGCAGCCCGCCCCTCGGGGTGGAGTTCTTC. Protein: CASSPPLGVEFF.

This clone was seen a handful of times. V gene TRBV4-2 combines with J gene TRBJ1-2; D unresolved. V lost 0 bases and J 0 bases, leaving 11 bases between the germline ends. Germline V gene sequence: CDR1 LGHNA, CDR2 YNFKEQ. This CDR3 spans 16 amino acids. The CDR3 coding sequence is TGTGCCAGCAGCCAAGAGAGGGCGGATTCTAACTATGGCTACACCTTC. It encodes CASSQERADSNYGYTF.

The chain uses TRBV5-4 and TRBJ1-2; perhaps TRBD1 as D (6 bases). Germline V gene sequence: CDR1 SGHNT, CDR2 YYREEE (reference sequence). The length of the CDR3 is 17 residues. V lost 4 bases and J lost 4, with 23 bases in between. The CDR3 here is CASSTGGLAGEFYGYTF. CDR3 nucleotide sequence: TGTGCCAGCAGCACTGGAGGATTGGCAGGGGAATTCTATGGCTACACCTTC.

The rearrangement uses TRBV2 and TRBJ2-3; D is perhaps TRBD2 (7 bases). Trimming pared 9 bases from V and 0 bases from J, leaving 22 bases between. The CDR3 consists of 17 residues. Germline V CDR1 and CDR2: SNHLY, FYNNEI. The CDR3 protein is CARSKGQGTTSTDTQYF. The CDR3 DNA reads as TGTGCCAGATCGAAGGGGCAGGGGACTACTAGCACAGATACGCAGTATTTT.

This clone was observed a handful of times. The chain recombines TRBV5-1 with TRBJ1-1; 8 bases match TRBD1. Germline V gene data show CDR1 as SGHRS and CDR2 as YFSETQ. The junction had 7 bases not matched to a gene; V was cut back by 3 bases and J by 0 bases. The CDR3 runs to 16 residues. The CDR3 loop is CASSSQGARVNTEAFF. The DNA of the CDR3 is TGCGCCAGCAGCTCGCAGGGGGCGCGGGTGAACACTGAAGCTTTCTTT. The whole variable domain, remainder taken from reference TRBV5-1 and TRBJ1-1, is KAGVTQTPRYLIKTRGQQVTLSCSPISGHRSVSWYQQTPGQGLQFLFEYFSETQRNKGNFPGRFSGRQFSNSRSEMNVSTLELGDSALYLCASSSQGARVNTEAFFGQGTRLTVV.

V is TRBV29-1 and J is TRBJ1-1; 7 bases are shared with TRBD1. Germline V lookup: CDR1 SQVTM, CDR2 ANQGSEA. V trimming: 5 bases; J trimming: 5 bases; junction bases outside the gene matches: 11. The CDR3 extends over 14 amino acids. The CDR3 loop reads CSVIPLRGETEAFF. CDR3 nucleotides: TGCAGCGTTATCCCACTCAGGGGGGAAACTGAAGCTTTCTTT.